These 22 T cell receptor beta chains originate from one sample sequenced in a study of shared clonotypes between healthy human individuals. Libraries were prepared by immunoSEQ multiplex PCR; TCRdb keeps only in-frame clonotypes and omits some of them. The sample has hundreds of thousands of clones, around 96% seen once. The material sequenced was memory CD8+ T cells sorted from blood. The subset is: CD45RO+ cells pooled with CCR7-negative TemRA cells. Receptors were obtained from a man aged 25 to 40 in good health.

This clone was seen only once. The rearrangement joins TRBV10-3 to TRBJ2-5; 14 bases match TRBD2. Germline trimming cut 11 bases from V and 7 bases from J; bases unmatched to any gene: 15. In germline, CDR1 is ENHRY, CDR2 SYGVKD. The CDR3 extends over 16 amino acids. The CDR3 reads CASRGTSGSPEGTQYF. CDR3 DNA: TGTGCCTCCAGGGGGACTAGCGGGAGCCCAGAAGGGACCCAGTACTTC.

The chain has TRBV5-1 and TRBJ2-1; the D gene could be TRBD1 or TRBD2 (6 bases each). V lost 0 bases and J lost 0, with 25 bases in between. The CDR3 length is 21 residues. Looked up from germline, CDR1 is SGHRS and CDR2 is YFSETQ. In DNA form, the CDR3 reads TGCGCCAGCAGCTTGGCCGGGGGCTGGACTGCAGGCTCAAGCTCCTACAATGAGCAGTTCTTC. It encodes CASSLAGGWTAGSSSYNEQFF.

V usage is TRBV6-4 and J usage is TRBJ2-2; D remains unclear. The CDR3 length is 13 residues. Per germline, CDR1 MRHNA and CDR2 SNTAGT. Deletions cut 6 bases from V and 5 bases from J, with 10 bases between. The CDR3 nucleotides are TGTGCCAGCAGGCCCCAGACTACCGGGGAGCTGTTTTTT. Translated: CASRPQTTGELFF.

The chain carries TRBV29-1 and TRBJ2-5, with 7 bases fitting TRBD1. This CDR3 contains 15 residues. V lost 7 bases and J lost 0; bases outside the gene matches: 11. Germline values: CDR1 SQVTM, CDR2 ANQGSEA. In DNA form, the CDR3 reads TGCAGCGCCAAGCCCGGGACAGCGTACCAAGAGACCCAGTACTTC. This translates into CSAKPGTAYQETQYF.

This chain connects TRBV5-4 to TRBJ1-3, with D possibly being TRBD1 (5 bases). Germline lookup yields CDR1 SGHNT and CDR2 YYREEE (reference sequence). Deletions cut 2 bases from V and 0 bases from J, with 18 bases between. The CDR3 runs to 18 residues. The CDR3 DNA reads TGTGCCAGCAGCTTAATGGGGGGTCCCTCTCTCTCTGGAAACACCATATATTTT. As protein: CASSLMGGPSLSGNTIYF.

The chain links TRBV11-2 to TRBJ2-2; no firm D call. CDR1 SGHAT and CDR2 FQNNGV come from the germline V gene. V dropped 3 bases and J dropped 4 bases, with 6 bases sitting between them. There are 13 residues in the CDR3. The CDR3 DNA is TGTGCCAGCAGCTTCATCCTCACCGGGGAGCTGTTTTTT. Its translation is CASSFILTGELFF.

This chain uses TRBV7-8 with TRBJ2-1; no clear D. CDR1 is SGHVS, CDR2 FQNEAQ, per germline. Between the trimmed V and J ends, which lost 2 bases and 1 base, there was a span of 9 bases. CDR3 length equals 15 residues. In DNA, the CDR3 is TGTGCCAGCAGCTTATCTCCTTTTTCCTACAATGAGCAGTTCTTC. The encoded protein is CASSLSPFSYNEQFF.

CDR3 amino acids: CASTRLLSYEQYF. The CDR3 bases are TGTGCCAGCACCCGGCTCCTATCCTACGAGCAGTACTTC. J is TRBJ2-7 and V is TRBV5-6; no clear D gene. V dropped 6 bases and J dropped 1 base, with 11 bases sitting between them. Germline loops: CDR1 SGHDT, CDR2 YYEEEE. The CDR3 has 13 amino acids.

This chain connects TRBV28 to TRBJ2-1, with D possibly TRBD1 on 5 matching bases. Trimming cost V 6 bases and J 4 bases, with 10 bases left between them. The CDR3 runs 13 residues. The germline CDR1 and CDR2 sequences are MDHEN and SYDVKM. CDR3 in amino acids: CASRGVTYNEQFF. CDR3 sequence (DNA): TGTGCCAGCAGAGGGGTTACATACAATGAGCAGTTCTTC. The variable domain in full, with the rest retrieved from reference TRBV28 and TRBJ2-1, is DVKVTQSSRYLVKRTGEKVFLECVQDMDHENMFWYRQDPGLGLRLIYFSYDVKMKEKGDIPEGYSVSREKKERFSLILESASTNQTSMYLCASRGVTYNEQFFGPGTRLTVL.

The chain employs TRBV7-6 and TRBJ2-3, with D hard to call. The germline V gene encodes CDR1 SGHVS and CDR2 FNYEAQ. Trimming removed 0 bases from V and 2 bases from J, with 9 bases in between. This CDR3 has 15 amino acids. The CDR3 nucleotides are TGTGCCAGCAGCTTAGCGTCCGGTTACACAGATACGCAGTATTTT. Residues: CASSLASGYTDTQYF. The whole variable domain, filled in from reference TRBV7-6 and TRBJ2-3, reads GAGVSQSPRYKVTKRGQDVALRCDPISGHVSLYWYRQALGQGPEFLTYFNYEAQQDKSGLPNDRFSAERPEGSISTLTIQRTEQRDSAMYRCASSLASGYTDTQYFGPGTRLTVL.

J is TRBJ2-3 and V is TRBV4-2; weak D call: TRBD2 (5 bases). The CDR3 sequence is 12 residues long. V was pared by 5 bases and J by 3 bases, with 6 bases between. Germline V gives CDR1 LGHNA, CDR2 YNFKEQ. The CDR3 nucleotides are TGTGCCAGCAGCGGGAGAACAGATACGCAGTATTTT. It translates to CASSGRTDTQYF.

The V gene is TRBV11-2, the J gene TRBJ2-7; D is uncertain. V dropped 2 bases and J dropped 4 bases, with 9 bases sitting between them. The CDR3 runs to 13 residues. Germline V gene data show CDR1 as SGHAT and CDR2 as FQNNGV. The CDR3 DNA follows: TGTGCCAGCAGCTTATTACTTAAGTACGAGCAGTACTTC. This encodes CASSLLLKYEQYF.

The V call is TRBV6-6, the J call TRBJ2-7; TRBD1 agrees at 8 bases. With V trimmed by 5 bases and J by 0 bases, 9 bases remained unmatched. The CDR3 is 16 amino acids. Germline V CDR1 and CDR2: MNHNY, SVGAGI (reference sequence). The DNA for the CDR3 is TGTGCCAGCAGTACCATGAGACAGGGGCTCTCCTACGAGCAGTACTTC. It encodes CASSTMRQGLSYEQYF.

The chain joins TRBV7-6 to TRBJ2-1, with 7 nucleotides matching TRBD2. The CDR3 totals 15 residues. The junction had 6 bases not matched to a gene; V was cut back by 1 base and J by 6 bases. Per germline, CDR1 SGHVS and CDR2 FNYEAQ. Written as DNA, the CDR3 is TGTGCCAGCAGCTTAGAACTAGCGAGCTCCAATGAGCAGTTCTTC. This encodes CASSLELASSNEQFF.

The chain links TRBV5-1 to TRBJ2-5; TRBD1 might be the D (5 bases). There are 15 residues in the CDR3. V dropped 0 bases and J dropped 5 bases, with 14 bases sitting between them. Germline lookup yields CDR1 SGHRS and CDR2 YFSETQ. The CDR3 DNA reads TGCGCCAGCAGCTTGGGAGGACACGGTTTGGAGACCCAGTACTTC. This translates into CASSLGGHGLETQYF.

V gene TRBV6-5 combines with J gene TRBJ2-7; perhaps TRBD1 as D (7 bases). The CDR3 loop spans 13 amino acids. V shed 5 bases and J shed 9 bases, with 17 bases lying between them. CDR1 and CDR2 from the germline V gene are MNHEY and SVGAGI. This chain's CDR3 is CASSAAPGGRQYF. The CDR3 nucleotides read TGTGCCAGCAGTGCAGCCCCAGGGGGGCGGCAGTACTTC.

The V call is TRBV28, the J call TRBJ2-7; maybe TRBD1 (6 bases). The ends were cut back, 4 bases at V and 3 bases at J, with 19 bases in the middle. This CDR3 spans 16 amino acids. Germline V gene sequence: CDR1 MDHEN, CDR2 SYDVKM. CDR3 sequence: CASSSSYTGTLYEQYF. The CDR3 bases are TGTGCCAGCAGTTCATCTTATACCGGGACACTCTACGAGCAGTACTTC. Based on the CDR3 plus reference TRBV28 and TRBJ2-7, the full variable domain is DVKVTQSSRYLVKRTGEKVFLECVQDMDHENMFWYRQDPGLGLRLIYFSYDVKMKEKGDIPEGYSVSREKKERFSLILESASTNQTSMYLCASSSSYTGTLYEQYFGPGTRLTVT.

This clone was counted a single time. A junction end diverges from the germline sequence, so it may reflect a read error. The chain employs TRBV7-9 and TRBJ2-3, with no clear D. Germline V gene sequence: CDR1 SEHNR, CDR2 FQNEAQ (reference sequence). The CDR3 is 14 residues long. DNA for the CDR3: TGTGCCAGCAGCTTAGTTGACCCCACACATACGCAGTATTTT. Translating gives CASSLVDPTHTQYF.

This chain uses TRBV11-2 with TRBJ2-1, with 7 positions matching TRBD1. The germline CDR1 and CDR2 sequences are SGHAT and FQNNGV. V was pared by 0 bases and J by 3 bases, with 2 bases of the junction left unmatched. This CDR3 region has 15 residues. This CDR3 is CASSLDHRGYNEQFF. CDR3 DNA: TGTGCCAGCAGCTTAGATCACAGGGGCTACAATGAGCAGTTCTTC.

Here the CDR3 DNA reads TGTGCCAGCAGTGGACTAGCGGGACCGTCCTACGAGCAGTACTTC. It is translated as CASSGLAGPSYEQYF. The chain couples TRBV2 to TRBJ2-7; 11 positions agree with TRBD2. CDR1 is SNHLY, CDR2 FYNNEI, per germline. The CDR3 covers 15 residues. The ends lost 4 bases at V and 1 base at J; junction bases unmatched: 3. Looking up the rest from reference TRBV2 and TRBJ2-7 gives the full variable domain: EPEVTQTPSHQVTQMGQEVILRCVPISNHLYFYWYRQILGQKVEFLVSFYNNEISEKSEIFDDQFSVERPDGSNFTLKIRSTKLEDSAMYFCASSGLAGPSYEQYFGPGTRLTVT.

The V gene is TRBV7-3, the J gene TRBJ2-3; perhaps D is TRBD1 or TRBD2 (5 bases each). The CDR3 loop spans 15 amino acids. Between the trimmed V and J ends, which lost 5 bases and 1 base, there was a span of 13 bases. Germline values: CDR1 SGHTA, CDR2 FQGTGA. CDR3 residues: CASSLLGRGTDTQYF. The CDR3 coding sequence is TGTGCCAGCAGCCTCTTGGGACGGGGCACAGATACGCAGTATTTT.

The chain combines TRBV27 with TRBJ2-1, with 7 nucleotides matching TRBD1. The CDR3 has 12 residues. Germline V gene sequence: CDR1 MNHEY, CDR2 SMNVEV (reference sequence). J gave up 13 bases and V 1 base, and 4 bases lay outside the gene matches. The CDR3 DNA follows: TGTGCCAGCAGTTTATTAGGGGGCGACCAGTTCTTC. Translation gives CASSLLGGDQFF.